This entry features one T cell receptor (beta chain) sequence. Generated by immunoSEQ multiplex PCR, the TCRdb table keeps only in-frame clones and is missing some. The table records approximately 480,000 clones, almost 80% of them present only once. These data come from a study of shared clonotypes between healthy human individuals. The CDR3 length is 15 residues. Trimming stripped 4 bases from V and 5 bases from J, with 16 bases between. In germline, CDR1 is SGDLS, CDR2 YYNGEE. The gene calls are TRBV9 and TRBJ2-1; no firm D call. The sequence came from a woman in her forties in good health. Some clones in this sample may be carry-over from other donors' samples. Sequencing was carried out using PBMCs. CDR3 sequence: CASSLRVGSNNEQFF. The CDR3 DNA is TGTGCCAGCAGCCTACGAGTGGGATCCAACAATGAGCAGTTCTTC.